This TCR beta chain is drawn from a study of blood T cell repertoires in COVID-19. About the research overall: The United States, Italy and Spain provided the acute and convalescent COVID-19 samples.

Sequencing used immunoSEQ multiplex PCR; TCRdb keeps in-frame clones, though not all of them. The sample yields approximately 200,000 clones, around four fifths seen once. Enrolled through a virtual design, the participants were between about 18 and 89 years of age and came from about two dozen US areas. Participant reports of clinical history set cohort assignment. Symptom resolution, clearance, or two negative PCRs marked the recovered donors of Cohort 3. The TCR comes from a man aged 35 to 55 who had recovered from COVID-19. Source material: PBMCs or T cells enriched from blood (not recorded which).

CDR3 amino acids: CASSQGGSGSEQFF. For the CDR3, the DNA is TGCGCCAGCAGCCAAGGGGGTAGCGGGAGTGAGCAGTTCTTC. This chain links TRBV4-1 with TRBJ2-1, with 9 bases that match TRBD2. The CDR3 spans 14 residues. From germline, CDR1 is MGHRA and CDR2 YSYEKL. The trim removed 1 base at V and 9 bases at J, leaving 4 bases unmatched.